This paragraph covers one T cell receptor (beta chain) sequence. As originally analysed: The authors estimated nucleated cell counts from reference gene primer amplification. Repertoires were generated with immunoSEQ multiplex PCR, while TCRdb's copy carries only in-frame clones and drops some. That table furnishes V, J and clone size, whereas the DNA furnished D and trimming. The sample lists about 180,000 clones, about 81% occurring once. The data are from a study of blood T cell repertoires in COVID-19. Study in general: T cells, B-cell-depleted T cells, or PBMCs supplied cDNA or gDNA.

The germline V and J ends were trimmed by 2 bases and 2 bases, with 10 bases remaining between them. CDR1 is SGHKS and CDR2 is YYEKEE in the germline V gene (reference sequence). The CDR3 spans 14 residues. The sample consisted of peripheral blood. The clonotype originates from an elderly woman with COVID-19, enrolled during active disease. This chain joins TRBV5-5 and TRBJ1-2, with no clear D. CDR3 bases: TGTGCCAGCAGCTTAATCGGGTCCAACTATGGCTACACCTTC. It codes for CASSLIGSNYGYTF.